A selection of T cell receptor beta chains follows, all from one sample in a study of technical replicates of blood from a few donors. TCRdb keeps only in-frame clones here, not all; method: immunoSEQ multiplex PCR. The sample contains 70,000 to 80,000 clones, roughly 90% of which appear only once. The sequencing sample was made of T cells isolated from PBMCs. All receptors derive from a human donor in good health. Each CDR3 is given with its conserved first and last residue. D genes are given only for firm matches. Not every row has a clone size; where given, it reads once, few, many or a size class.

CDR3 DNA,CDR3 protein,D gene,V gene,J gene,clone size
TGTGCCAGCAGCCAAGGGACTAGCGGGAGCTCCTACAATGAGCAGTTCTTC,CASSQGTSGSSYNEQFF,TRBD2,TRBV7-3,TRBJ2-1,.
TGTGCCCTAGCGGACCGTTGGATTGATGAGCAGTTCTTC,CALADRWIDEQFF,TRBD2,TRBV10-3,TRBJ2-1,.
TGCAGCGGGCAACTAGCGGGAGACCCAGATACGCAGTATTTT,CSGQLAGDPDTQYF,TRBD2,TRBV29-1,TRBJ2-3,once
TGTGCCAGCAGCTTTAGACTAGCGGGGGAATGGAACAATGAGCAGTTCTTC,CASSFRLAGEWNNEQFF,TRBD2,TRBV5-4,TRBJ2-1,.
TGTGCCAGCAGTCAACTAACAGGGGCGGCTGAAAAACTGTTTTTT,CASSQLTGAAEKLFF,TRBD1,TRBV14,TRBJ1-4,.
TGTGCCAGCAGGAAACAGGGATCCCTACTCGAGCAGTACTTC,CASRKQGSLLEQYF,.,TRBV6-6,TRBJ2-7,.
TGTGCCAGTAGTGGTTTGGGAGGTGGGGAGACCCAGTACTTC,CASSGLGGGETQYF,.,TRBV19,TRBJ2-5,once
TGTGCCAGCAGCCCTTTAGCGGGACTGGGGGAGCAGTACTTC,CASSPLAGLGEQYF,TRBD2,TRBV7-9,TRBJ2-7,.
TGTGCCAGCAGCTTAGCTACTGAGCAGTTCTTC,CASSLATEQFF,.,TRBV11-2,TRBJ2-1,.
TGCAGCGTTGAGGACATTGTGGGCGAGCAGTACTTC,CSVEDIVGEQYF,.,TRBV29-1,TRBJ2-7,once
TGTGCCAGCAGTTCCCGGGACACCGGTTACGAGCAGTACTTC,CASSSRDTGYEQYF,.,TRBV27,TRBJ2-7,.
TGTGCCAGCAGCTTAGGATTTGGGCGGGGCTCCTACAATGAGCAGTTCTTC,CASSLGFGRGSYNEQFF,.,TRBV5-6,TRBJ2-1,.
TGTGCCGGCTTATTCAATCAGCCCCAGCATTTT,CAGLFNQPQHF,.,TRBV7-3,TRBJ1-5,.
TGCGCCAGCAGCTCTGGACAGGGGGTCCACAATGAGCAGTTCTTC,CASSSGQGVHNEQFF,TRBD1,TRBV5-1,TRBJ2-1,.
TGTGCCAGCAGCTATCCGGAAGGGAGCACTGAAGCTTTCTTT,CASSYPEGSTEAFF,.,TRBV6-6,TRBJ1-1,once
TGTGCCAGTACCGACCGGGGGGGACAAGAGACCCAGTACTTC,CASTDRGGQETQYF,TRBD2,TRBV19,TRBJ2-5,.
TGTGCCAGCAGTTTTTTCGGACAGACCACAGATACGCAGTATTTT,CASSFFGQTTDTQYF,.,TRBV27,TRBJ2-3,.
TGCGCCAGCAGCTACGATAATTCAGGGTCTCAGCCCCAGCATTTT,CASSYDNSGSQPQHF,.,TRBV5-1,TRBJ1-5,.
TGTGCCAGCAGCTTAGATTTAGGCCAGGGCAAGGGGTTCTTC,CASSLDLGQGKGFF,.,TRBV11-2,TRBJ2-1,.
TGTGCCAGTAGTATAGTTGGCGGTATATACAATGAGCAGTTCTTC,CASSIVGGIYNEQFF,.,TRBV19,TRBJ2-1,.
TGTGCCATCAGTGAAACCGACACGGGAGTTGATTTTCGGCCCCAGCATTTT,CAISETDTGVDFRPQHF,.,TRBV2,TRBJ1-5,.
TGTGCCAGCTTACCCACTGAGACCGGGGAGCTGTTTTTT,CASLPTETGELFF,.,TRBV2,TRBJ2-2,.
TGTGCCAGCAGTGGCCTACAGGGTCAATCGTCAGATACGCAGTATTTT,CASSGLQGQSSDTQYF,.,TRBV6-1,TRBJ2-3,once
TGCGCCAGCAGCCTCGGTAGCGGGTCCTACGAGCAGTACTTC,CASSLGSGSYEQYF,TRBD2,TRBV4-1,TRBJ2-7,.
TGTGCCAGCAGTCTTACAGGGACTGAAGCTTTCTTT,CASSLTGTEAFF,.,TRBV6-6,TRBJ1-1,once
TGTGCCAGTAGTCCGCTCCTGACAGGGGGAGAACAGCCCCAGCATTTT,CASSPLLTGGEQPQHF,TRBD1,TRBV19,TRBJ1-5,.
TGTGCCAGCAGTTCCCTGACAGGGAGTACAGAGACCCAGTACTTC,CASSSLTGSTETQYF,TRBD1,TRBV27,TRBJ2-5,.
TGCGCCAGCAATGATGAGGGAAAGGATCTCGGTGAAGCTTTCTTT,CASNDEGKDLGEAFF,.,TRBV5-1,TRBJ1-1,once
TGTGCCAGCAGTGACGGGACTAGCGGCACAGATACGCAGTATTTT,CASSDGTSGTDTQYF,TRBD2,TRBV6-4,TRBJ2-3,.
TGCGCCAGCAGCCAAGATAAGGACAAACTCTATGGCTACACCTTC,CASSQDKDKLYGYTF,.,TRBV4-1,TRBJ1-2,.
TGTGCCAGTAGTATCCGGGGGTTGGGTTTGGGCAATGAGCAGTTCTTC,CASSIRGLGLGNEQFF,.,TRBV19,TRBJ2-1,once
TGCGCCAGCAGCCGACAGGGAGAGTCTAACTATGGCTACACCTTC,CASSRQGESNYGYTF,TRBD1,TRBV5-1,TRBJ1-2,.
TGCGCCAGCCATCTCATGGGCGTCACTGAAGCTTTCTTT,CASHLMGVTEAFF,.,TRBV5-1,TRBJ1-1,.
TGCGCCAGCAGCTTGTCGTCGACAGGGTCCGATGGCTACACCTTC,CASSLSSTGSDGYTF,TRBD1,TRBV5-1,TRBJ1-2,few
TGTGCCAGCAGCCATACTAATCAGCCCCAGCATTTT,CASSHTNQPQHF,.,TRBV6-6,TRBJ1-5,.
TGTGCCAGCAGCTTGGATCCGGGACAGTCTGAAAAACTGTTTTTT,CASSLDPGQSEKLFF,TRBD1,TRBV5-4,TRBJ1-4,.
TGTGCCAGCAGCCAAGGGGGGGAATTCTCCTACGAGCAGTACTTC,CASSQGGEFSYEQYF,.,TRBV4-2,TRBJ2-7,.
TGTGCCAGCAGTTTAGGGATACAGGGGGAACAGTTCTTC,CASSLGIQGEQFF,TRBD1,TRBV27,TRBJ2-1,.
TGTGCCAGTAGTGCAGGGGGCGAAGAGACCCAGTACTTC,CASSAGGEETQYF,TRBD1,TRBV19,TRBJ2-5,.
TGTGCCAGCTCACTCCGGACAGGGCGTTACACTGAAGCTTTCTTT,CASSLRTGRYTEAFF,TRBD1,TRBV18,TRBJ1-1,once
TGTGCCAGCAGTACGCAGGGGACAGGAGACACTGAAGCTTTCTTT,CASSTQGTGDTEAFF,TRBD1,TRBV6-5,TRBJ1-1,.
TGCGCCAGCAGCTTCGCTAGCGGGGAGACTTACTTTTACGAGCAGTACTTC,CASSFASGETYFYEQYF,TRBD2,TRBV5-1,TRBJ2-7,.
TGTGCCAGCAGTCAGACTAGCGGGAGGAGGAATACGCAGTATTTT,CASSQTSGRRNTQYF,TRBD2,TRBV27,TRBJ2-3,.
TGTGCCATCAGTGAGGTCCGGGACATTGAAAAACTGTTTTTT,CAISEVRDIEKLFF,.,TRBV10-3,TRBJ1-4,.
TGCACCAGCAGCCAAGATTACGAGCGGCTACAACAAGAGACCCAGTACTTC,CTSSQDYERLQQETQYF,.,TRBV1,TRBJ2-5,.
TGTGCCAGCAGCTTGGTAGGAGTGAGGAACACTGAAGCTTTCTTT,CASSLVGVRNTEAFF,.,TRBV5-4,TRBJ1-1,.
TGTGCCAGCAGCCCCTCAACTTCAGGTACCACAGATACGCAGTATTTT,CASSPSTSGTTDTQYF,.,TRBV11-2,TRBJ2-3,.